The source of this TCR beta chain is a study of blood T cells in healthy people across ages (dated by TCRdb to about 2015). A note on the overall study: Template switching captured roughly one uniquely barcoded TCR beta cDNA molecule per two T cells in model experiments. Donors of different ages were randomly distributed across sequencing lanes to avoid experimental bias. To track age-related changes in TCR beta repertoire diversity, the study relied on deep sequencing normalized with unique cDNA molecular identifiers. The donors were divided into four age groups: young (average roughly 15 years), middle-aged (almost 40), aged (about 62) and long-lived (about 79). For two donors (one aged 18 to 29 and one aged 80 or older), the study analyzed two additional independent replicas of 1 million unique cDNA reads from the same blood draw. Results the study describes overall, beyond this receptor: Estimates of total diversity based on one million sequenced T cells were regarded as lower bounds and as underestimates. Because donor CMV infection status was unknown, age-related changes in expanded clonotypes were potentially confounded. Since profiling was done on bulk unsorted PBMCs, naive and antigen-experienced compartments could not be conclusively compared. Compared with the aged group, more naive CD4+ T cells, fewer expanded clones and increased TCR diversity were shown by the long-lived group, suggesting age selection. As age increased, observed TCR beta diversity per million T cells dropped in a roughly linear way, and a significant reduction was already evident by age 40. Observed TCR beta diversity correlated strongly with the percentage of naive T cells measured by flow cytometry.

Deletion took 3 bases off V and 4 bases off J, with a span of 10 bases between the germline ends. The CDR1 and CDR2 encoded by the germline V gene are SGDLS and YYNGEE. The CDR3 covers 14 residues, taking in both the cysteine and the phenylalanine. CDR3 DNA only is kept here, 42 bases in frame from base 1. The method behind the library was 5' RACE. The sequencer listed for this sample is Illumina HiSeq 2500. A second PCR of roughly 7 to 11 cycles was performed with a sample-barcoded 5' primer and a J-beta primer mix. A template-switch 5' adaptor carrying 12 random nucleotides introduced a unique molecular identifier onto each TCR beta cDNA molecule. At least 2.5 million CDR3-containing paired-end reads were obtained from each sample. The Mint cDNA synthesis kit, primed by a TRBC-specific oligonucleotide, was used to synthesize first-strand cDNA from all RNA. After uracil-DNA glycosylase treatment, a first 18-cycle PCR used universal primers M1SS and BC2_uni_R on all cDNA. The study's own analysis went as follows. Normalization of each sample was performed by random selection of 1 million high-quality reads, each carrying a distinct molecular identifier. Instead of being binned into consensus sequences, reads with shared molecular identifiers were discarded. MiTCR, run with a Q25 quality threshold and the strictest error-elimination algorithm, handled CDR3 identification, clonotype clustering and error correction. A nonparametric unseen species model with Euler transformation was used to estimate lower-bound total TCR beta diversity. TCRdb reworked the public reads: Q25 trimming with fastp, MiXCR clone assembly, productive beta chains retained. Every distinct CDR3 protein forms one entry, paired with its most common genes and DNA. In this record, the V and J calls reflect TCRdb's handling and not the investigators' own analysis. Within this sample are about 760,000 distinct CDR3 sequences, with 56% of them counted one time only. The ten biggest clones cover around a quarter of the sample.

Donors were approximately 42 systemically healthy Caucasian individuals from Russia aged roughly 6 to 95 years. Each donor gave roughly 9.5 milliliters of peripheral blood, collected into EDTA-treated Vacutainer tubes. Ficoll-Paque density-gradient centrifugation was used to isolate PBMCs, with at least 6.5 million per sample. Trizol reagent was used to extract total RNA from the PBMCs, yielding at least 6 micrograms per sample. The percentages of naive CD45RAhigh/CD27high T cells were determined by flow cytometry on a PBMC aliquot from every donor. About this clonotype itself: What antigen it recognizes has not been identified. Nothing much larger sits one base from this clone, and base qualities are not available.

The clonotype was recovered from a man aged 40-49 years in good health. The sequenced sample was blood. The chain employs TRBV9 and TRBJ2-2; the D gene cannot be resolved reliably. The CDR3 protein: CASSESRSTGELFF. The DNA sequence is as follows: TGTGCCAGCAGCGAGTCCAGGTCCACCGGGGAGCTGTTTTTT.